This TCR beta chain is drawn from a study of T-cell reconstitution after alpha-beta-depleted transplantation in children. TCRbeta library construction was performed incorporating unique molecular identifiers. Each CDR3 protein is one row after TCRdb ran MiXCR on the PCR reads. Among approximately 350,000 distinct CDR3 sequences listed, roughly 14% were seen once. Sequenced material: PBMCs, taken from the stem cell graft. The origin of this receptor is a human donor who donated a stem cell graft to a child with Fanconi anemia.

CDR3 in DNA: TGTGCCAGCAGCTTAGTACAGGGGGGATACTATGGCTACACCTTC. Protein sequence: CASSLVQGGYYGYTF. The chain joins TRBV7-2 to TRBJ1-2; TRBD1 matches at 8 bases. Germline values: CDR1 SGHTA, CDR2 FQGNSA. V gave up 1 base and J gave up 3 bases; unmatched junction bases: 4. The CDR3 covers 15 residues. The variable domain in full, completed from reference TRBV7-2 and TRBJ1-2, reads GAGVSQSPSNKVTEKGKDVELRCDPISGHTALYWYRQSLGQGLEFLIYFQGNSAPDKSGLPSDRFSAERTGGSVSTLTIQRTQQEDSAVYLCASSLVQGGYYGYTFGSGTRLTVV.